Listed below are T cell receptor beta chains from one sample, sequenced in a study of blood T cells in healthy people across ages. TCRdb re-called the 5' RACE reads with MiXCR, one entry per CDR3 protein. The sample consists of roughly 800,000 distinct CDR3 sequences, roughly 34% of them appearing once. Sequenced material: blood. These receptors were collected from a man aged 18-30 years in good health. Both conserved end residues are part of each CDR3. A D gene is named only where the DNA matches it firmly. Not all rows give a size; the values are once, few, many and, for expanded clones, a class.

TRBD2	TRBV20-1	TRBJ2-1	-	CSARERGSYNEQFF	TGCAGTGCTAGAGAGCGGGGGTCCTACAATGAGCAGTTCTTC
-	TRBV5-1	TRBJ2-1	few	CASRARTGAGVGWNNEQFF	TGCGCCAGCAGGGCCCGCACCGGGGCAGGAGTAGGCTGGAACAATGAGCAGTTCTTC
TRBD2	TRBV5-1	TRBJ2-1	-	CASSLTSGVSYNEQFF	TGCGCCAGCAGCTTAACTAGCGGGGTCTCCTACAATGAGCAGTTCTTC
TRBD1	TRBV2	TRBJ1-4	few	CASEGGLNPNEKLFF	TGTGCCAGCGAAGGGGGCTTAAATCCTAATGAAAAACTGTTTTTT
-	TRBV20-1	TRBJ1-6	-	CSSRAGQGNSPLHF	TGCAGTTCTAGAGCTGGGCAGGGGAATTCACCCCTCCACTTT
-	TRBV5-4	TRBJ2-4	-	CASSFAEGRYF	TGTGCCAGCAGCTTCGCGGAAGGGCGGTACTTC
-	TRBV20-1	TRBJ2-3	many	CSAPRATDTQYF	TGCAGTGCTCCTCGGGCCACAGATACGCAGTATTTT
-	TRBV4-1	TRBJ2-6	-	CASSQVPSAGANVLTF	TGCGCCAGCAGCCAAGTCCCTAGCGCTGGGGCCAACGTCCTGACTTTC
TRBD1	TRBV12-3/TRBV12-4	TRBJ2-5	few	CASSGGIGQGRDEQYF	TGTGCCAGCAGCGGCGGGATTGGACAGGGGAGGGATGAGCAGTACTTC
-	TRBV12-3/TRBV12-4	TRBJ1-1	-	CASVGGTNTEAFF	TGTGCCAGCGTGGGGGGGACGAACACTGAAGCTTTCTTT